The 3 T cell receptor beta chains given below trace back to one sample, sequenced in a study of shared clonotypes between healthy human individuals. Only in-frame clones appear in the TCRdb table, and some are missing; sequencing was by immunoSEQ multiplex PCR. This sample carries over 850,000 clones, 75% to 80% of them seen once, and the ten largest clones take under 0.6%. What was sequenced was memory CD4+ T cells from PBMCs. The subset denotes: CD45RA-negative fraction. The receptor source for this set is a man aged 18 to 35 in good health. Some clones in this sample may be carry-over from other donors' samples.

This clone has just a few counts. V usage is TRBV7-3 and J usage is TRBJ2-1; D uncertain. The germline gives CDR1 SGHTA, CDR2 FQGTGA. The CDR3 extends over 14 amino acids. V lost 5 bases, J lost 9 bases, and 17 bases lay in between. The CDR3 protein is CASSTNRLGGEQFF. CDR3 in DNA: TGTGCCAGCAGCACTAACCGGTTGGGCGGTGAGCAGTTCTTC.

This chain links TRBV7-2 with TRBJ2-3; D is unresolved. The V gene's germline CDR1 is SGHTA and CDR2 FQGNSA. The CDR3 has 14 amino acids. Trimming shortened V by 3 bases and J by 4 bases, and 11 bases separated the two germline ends. CDR3 DNA: TGTGCCAGCAGCTTCGCCGGTAGACCAGATACGCAGTATTTT. Amino acid sequence: CASSFAGRPDTQYF.

The chain couples TRBV7-3 to TRBJ2-3; no clear D gene. Germline V gives CDR1 SGHTA, CDR2 FQGTGA. CDR3 length: 13 amino acids. V dropped 4 bases and J dropped 2 bases, with 7 bases sitting between them. This CDR3 is CASSSTNTDTQYF. The CDR3 region has the DNA TGTGCCAGCAGCTCAACCAACACAGATACGCAGTATTTT.